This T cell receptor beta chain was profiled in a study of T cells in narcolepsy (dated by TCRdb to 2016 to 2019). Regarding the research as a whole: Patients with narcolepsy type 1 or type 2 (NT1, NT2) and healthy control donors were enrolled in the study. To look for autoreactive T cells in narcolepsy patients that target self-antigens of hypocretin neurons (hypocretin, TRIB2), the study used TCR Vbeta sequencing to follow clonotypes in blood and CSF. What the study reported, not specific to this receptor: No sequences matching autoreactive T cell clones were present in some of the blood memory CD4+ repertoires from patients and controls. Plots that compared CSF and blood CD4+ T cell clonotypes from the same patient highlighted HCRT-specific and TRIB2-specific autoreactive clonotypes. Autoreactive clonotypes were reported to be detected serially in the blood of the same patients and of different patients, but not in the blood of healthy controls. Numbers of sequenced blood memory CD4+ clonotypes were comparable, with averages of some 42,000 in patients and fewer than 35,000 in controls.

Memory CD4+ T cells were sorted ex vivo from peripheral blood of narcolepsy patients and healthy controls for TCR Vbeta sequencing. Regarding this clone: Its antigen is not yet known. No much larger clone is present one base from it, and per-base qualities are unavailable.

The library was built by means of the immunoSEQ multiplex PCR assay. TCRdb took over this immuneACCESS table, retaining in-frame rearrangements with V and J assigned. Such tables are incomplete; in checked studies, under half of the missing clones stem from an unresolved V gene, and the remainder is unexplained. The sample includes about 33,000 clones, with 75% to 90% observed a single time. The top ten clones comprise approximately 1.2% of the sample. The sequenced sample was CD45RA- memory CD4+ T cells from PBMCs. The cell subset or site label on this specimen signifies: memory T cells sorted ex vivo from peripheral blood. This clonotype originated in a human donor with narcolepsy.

CDR3 loop: CSVFWVFGANVLTF. The DNA reads TGCAGCGTTTTCTGGGTTTTTGGGGCCAACGTCCTGACTTTC. The chain links TRBV29-1 with TRBJ2-6, with no confidently assigned D gene. Looking up the germline V gene yields CDR1 SQVTM and CDR2 ANQGSEA. The CDR3 has 14 amino acids, counting the end cysteine and phenylalanine. CDR3 DNA is the only sequence kept; it has 42 bases, read in frame from the first base. Trimming costs V 5 bases and J 3 bases, and their ends lie 11 bases apart.